This T cell receptor beta chain emerged from a study of T cell responses to AZD1222 COVID-19 vaccine. The trim removed 2 bases at V and 2 bases at J, leaving 6 bases unmatched. In germline, CDR1 is SGDLS, CDR2 YYNGEE. This CDR3 comprises 16 residues. This table comes from immunoSEQ multiplex PCR, and its TCRdb copy is limited to in-frame clones, with some not included. The table shows tens of thousands of clones, with around 86% occurring only once. With regard to this clone: Its antigen is as yet unknown.

Study-wide points: Among the donors, most were white British and more were female, and clonal diversity was possibly underestimated. It was only a handful of AZD1222 recipients who were seropositive at baseline. Two doses of AZD1222 preceded a rise in Spike-specific TCR breadth and depth. With dominance at 160-218 and 743-854, vaccine-associated CD4 TCRs spanned spike.

The source was peripheral blood, collected on day 0 of AZD1222 vaccination. This sequence was found in an adult in good health. The chain links TRBV9 to TRBJ1-5, with 8 bases lining up with TRBD1. CDR3 coding DNA: TGTGCCAGCAGCGTGGGGGACAGGCTGGGCAATCAGCCCCAGCATTTT. Its translation is CASSVGDRLGNQPQHF.